This TCR beta chain was captured in a study of T cell responses to AZD1222 COVID-19 vaccine (dated by TCRdb to the early 2020s). Study-level background: A total of just over 230 trial participants underwent TCR sequencing, of whom 207 had received two doses of AZD1222 and some 25 had received two doses of the MenACWY control vaccine. Trial participants were enrolled into age subgroups of 18-55, 56-69 and 70-plus years, which contained around 140, 26 and 57 TCR-sequenced participants, respectively.

The CDR3 regions of human TCRbeta chains were analyzed by immunosequencing. As for how the authors treated the data: Repertoire TCRs were checked for matches against a reference library of SARS-CoV-2-specific TCRs that had been generated using the MIRA antigen-specificity platform. Breadth meant the fraction of unique TCRs that were SARS-CoV-2-associated, whereas depth meant the fraction of total T cells that were SARS-CoV-2-associated. Using the MIRA data, every spike-specific TCR was mapped to the spike region that the TCR reacted to and assigned to either a CD4 or a CD8 class. Log10-transformed breadth and depth values were compared by one-way ANOVA with Sidak's multiple comparisons tests. The source is immuneACCESS, and TCRdb retained only in-frame sequences with V and J called. Part of the clones is not carried over; for the studies checked, unresolved V genes explain less than half of this, and the remainder is unexplained. That table gives V, J and clone size, and the DNA gave D and trimming. The sample contains around 140,000 clones, approximately 89% of them found a single time. The ten most abundant clones make up 1.5% to 2% of the sample.

The germline V gene (reference sequence) gives CDR1 as LGHDT and CDR2 as YNNKEL. The CDR3 sequence holds 17 residues, the cysteine and phenylalanine included. CDR3 DNA only is kept here, 51 bases in frame from base 1. After removal of 1 base from V and 1 base from J, the junction retains 4 bases not matched to a gene. The time point label for this specimen denotes: about 28 days (+/-7) after the second vaccine dose. AZD1222 recipients whose second dose came at about 4 weeks and those whose second dose came at about 12 weeks were combined into one group, since spike-specific TCR depth and breadth did not differ between the two schedules. The vaccinee samples were drawn from two UK trials, COV001 and COV002, one of which was a single-blind randomized controlled phase 2/3 trial testing AZD1222 (ChAdOx1 nCoV-19) in healthy adults. Trial participant PBMC samples were collected at day 0 and day 28 after the second dose for TCRbeta chain sequencing.

Worth noting for this clone: There is no known antigen for this receptor. There are no base qualities to consult, and no much larger clone falls within one base.

What the authors observed across the whole study: Reportedly, almost half of the unique spike-specific TCRs recognized epitopes lying outside the regions that are mutated in the B.1.351 and B.1.1.7 variants. Participants were mostly white British and included more females than males, and it was suggested by the authors that clonal diversity may have been underestimated. The 56-69-year group was small, and its depth increase did not reach significance, likely because of low power. A significant rise in spike-specific TCR breadth and depth was observed after two AZD1222 doses relative to day 0 and relative to MenACWY recipients. Vaccine-associated CD4 TCRs spanned the whole spike protein, with dominant responses in regions 160-218 and 743-854. Because no day 14 peak-response samples were available, repertoires were characterized only after the peak T cell response. Only five to seven AZD1222 recipients were SARS-CoV-2 seropositive at baseline, limiting conclusions about previously exposed vaccinees.

This TCR was sampled from an adult who received the AZD1222 COVID-19 vaccine. This material consisted of peripheral blood, taken 28 days after the second AZD1222 dose. The chain links TRBV3-1 (or the pseudogene TRBV3-2) with TRBJ2-3; the junction holds 11 bases that match TRBD2. The CDR3 amino acid sequence is: CASSQVTSGRGTDTQYF. The DNA sequence is given as TGTGCCAGCAGCCAAGTAACTAGCGGGAGAGGCACAGATACGCAGTATTTT.